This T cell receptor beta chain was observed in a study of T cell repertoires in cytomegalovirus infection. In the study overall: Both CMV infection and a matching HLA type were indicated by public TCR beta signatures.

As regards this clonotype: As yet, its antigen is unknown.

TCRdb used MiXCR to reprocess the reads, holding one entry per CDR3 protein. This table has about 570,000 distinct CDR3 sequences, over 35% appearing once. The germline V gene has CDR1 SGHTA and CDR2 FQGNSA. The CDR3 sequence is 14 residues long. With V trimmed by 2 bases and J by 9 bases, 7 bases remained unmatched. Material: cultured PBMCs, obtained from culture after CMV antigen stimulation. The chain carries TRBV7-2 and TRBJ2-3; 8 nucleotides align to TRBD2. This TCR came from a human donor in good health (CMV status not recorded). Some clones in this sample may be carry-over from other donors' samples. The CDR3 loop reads CASSLLRGAATQYF. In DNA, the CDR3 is TGTGCCAGCAGCTTATTGCGGGGGGCCGCGACGCAGTATTTT.